Below, 2 T cell receptor beta chains from the same sample are listed, as sequenced in a study of TIL therapy for anti-PD-1-resistant metastatic lung cancer. Sequencing used immunoSEQ v3. The protocol was immunoSEQ multiplex PCR, while the TCRdb copy is restricted to in-frame clones and leaves out a portion. The sample has some 50,000 clones; approximately 79% are singletons. Time point: pre-treatment sample, taken before nivolumab and TIL therapy. The sample was blood, taken at baseline. The receptors stem from a man between 70 and 80 years old with non-small cell lung cancer.

There are a few counts of this clone. The V and J genes are TRBV30 and TRBJ1-5; D unresolved. CDR1 GTSNPN and CDR2 SVGIG come from the germline V gene (reference sequence). This CDR3 has 16 residues. Between the trimmed V and J ends, which lost 0 bases and 0 bases, there was a span of 12 bases. The CDR3 DNA sequence: TGTGCCTGGAGTGTACGAGGAGGGAATAGCAATCAGCCCCAGCATTTT. Its protein product is CAWSVRGGNSNQPQHF.

This chain links TRBV18 with TRBJ1-2, with a weak D call TRBD1 (5 bases). Trimming left V 3 bases short and J 10 bases short, with 15 bases between. Looked up from germline, CDR1 is KGHSH and CDR2 is LQKENI. The CDR3 is 13 amino acids. The CDR3 DNA reads as TGTGCCAGCTCACCCGGGCAGGGAAGATACTACACCTTC. Its translation is CASSPGQGRYYTF.